This entry is about one T cell receptor (beta chain). The specificity of this receptor is unknown. Per-nucleotide qualities are absent, and no much larger clonotype sits a single base away. This record comes from a study of regulatory and conventional T cells in RAG deficiency (dated by TCRdb to about 2017). Study-wide context: The study used high-throughput TCR beta sequencing to compare repertoire diversity and composition of Treg, conventional CD4+ and CD8+ T cells between RAG-deficient patients and healthy controls. Beyond this particular receptor, the publication reports: In Omenn syndrome patients, sorted CD25-high CD127-low cells may represent peripherally activated cells rather than bona fide Treg cells. Unique TCR beta sequences from Treg cells were around 100-fold fewer in Omenn syndrome and CID/AS patients than controls, versus approximately 10-fold for other subsets. For some subjects, some T-cell subset analyses were not performed. Shorter CDR3 lengths were found in all patient T-cell subsets, and >85% Treg-Tconv repertoire overlap at nucleotide and amino acid level was observed in Omenn syndrome patients. Compared with control T-cell subpopulations, the RAG-deficient patients had markedly lower Shannon entropy and higher Simpson indices.

The CDR3 goes from the cysteine to the phenylalanine over 16 residues. Only the CDR3 portion is preserved as DNA: 48 bases, with reading frame beginning at the first base. As encoded in the germline V gene, CDR1 is SGHAT while CDR2 is FQNNGV. V is pared back by 3 bases and J by 3 bases, with 17 bases lying between the germline termini. Receptors were amplified or captured by the immunoSEQ multiplex PCR assay. Rearranged TCR beta chain products were amplified from the genomic DNA of sorted T-cell subsets and were then sequenced. For the original study's pipeline: Shannon entropy and Simpson indices were used to quantify the repertoire diversity of productive TCR beta rearrangements. To assess clonal expansion, the frequencies of the 100 most abundant productive TCR beta clonotypes were added up as a share of total reads. The TRB repertoires were evaluated with a self-reactivity index based on amino acid usage at CDR3beta positions 6 and 7. Two-way ANOVA was used for repertoire analyses, and Student t or Mann-Whitney tests were used for flow cytometric analyses. This is the immuneACCESS table as TCRdb keeps it, with only in-frame sequences that have V and J called. A part of the clones is gone; compared with another copy, unresolved V genes explain less than half, and the rest is unexplained. That table furnishes V, J and clone size, whereas the DNA furnished D and trimming. In all, the sample holds about 30,000 clones, and 75% to 90% of those were seen once. The top ten constitute about 4.9% of the sample.

Fewer than ten healthy control donors served as the comparison group for repertoire analyses. Before genomic DNA extraction, CD8+ T cells without CD4 were isolated from blood. These data were also reused for a study on regulatory T cells. Looking at the second paper: The multiplex PCR relied on 52 forward TRBV primers and 13 reverse TRBJ primers, and amplification bias was corrected through assay-based and computational methods. In patients, repertoires had restricted unique TRB V-J pairs and skewed V and J gene usage, with regulatory T cells showing the most marked changes. The study compared T-cell receptor beta repertoires of sorted regulatory, conventional CD4+ and CD8+ T cells in CD3G-deficient patients with those in healthy controls. Peripheral blood mononuclear cells were isolated by Ficoll density separation. CD3+ CD8+ CD4- T cells were isolated using a FACSAria cell sorter. Within the immunoSEQ assay, multiplex PCR amplified rearranged TRB loci from genomic DNA. TRB amplicons were sequenced using an Illumina HiSeq platform. Custom algorithms error-filtered the raw sequences and aligned them to reference gene sequences, after which the immunoSEQ online tools were used for analysis. Frequencies of productive and nonproductive TRB rearrangements were evaluated among both unique and total sequences. Groups were compared by t tests, Mann-Whitney tests or two-way ANOVA performed in Prism software.

Material for sequencing was CD8+ T cells sorted from blood. This receptor chain uses TRBV11-2 and TRBJ2-5; the D region possibly corresponds to TRBD1 (7 bases align). The origin of this receptor is a human donor in good health. The nucleotides read TGTGCCAGCAGCTTTAGGCCCAGGGGGGTAGAAGAGACCCAGTACTTC. This codes for CASSFRPRGVEETQYF.